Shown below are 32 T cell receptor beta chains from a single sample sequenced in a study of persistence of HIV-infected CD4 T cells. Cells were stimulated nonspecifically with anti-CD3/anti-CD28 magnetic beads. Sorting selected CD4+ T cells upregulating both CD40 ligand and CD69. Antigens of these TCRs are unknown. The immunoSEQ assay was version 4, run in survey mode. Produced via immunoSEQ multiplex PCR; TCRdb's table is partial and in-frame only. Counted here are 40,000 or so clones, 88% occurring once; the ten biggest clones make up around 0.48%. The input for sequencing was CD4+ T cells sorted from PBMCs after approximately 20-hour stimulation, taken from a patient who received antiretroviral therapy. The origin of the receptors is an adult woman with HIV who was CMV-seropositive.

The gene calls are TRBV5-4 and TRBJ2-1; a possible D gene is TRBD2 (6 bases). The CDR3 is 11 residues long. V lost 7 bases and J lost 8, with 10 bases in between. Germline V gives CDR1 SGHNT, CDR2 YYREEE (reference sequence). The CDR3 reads CASRGEDEQFF. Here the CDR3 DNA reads TGTGCCAGCCGCGGGGAGGATGAGCAGTTCTTC.

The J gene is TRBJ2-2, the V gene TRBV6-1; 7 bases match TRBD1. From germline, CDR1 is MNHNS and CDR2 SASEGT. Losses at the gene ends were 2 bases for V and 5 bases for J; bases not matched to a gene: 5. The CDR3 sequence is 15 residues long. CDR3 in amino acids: CASSEMTGWTGELFF. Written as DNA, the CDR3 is TGTGCCAGCAGTGAAATGACAGGGTGGACCGGGGAGCTGTTTTTT.

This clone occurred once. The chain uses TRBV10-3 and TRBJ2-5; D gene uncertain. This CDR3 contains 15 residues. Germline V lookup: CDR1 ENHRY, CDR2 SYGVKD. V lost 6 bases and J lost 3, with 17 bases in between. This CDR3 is CAIRVVGSREETQYF. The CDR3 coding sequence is TGTGCCATCAGAGTGGTAGGGTCTCGCGAAGAGACCCAGTACTTC.

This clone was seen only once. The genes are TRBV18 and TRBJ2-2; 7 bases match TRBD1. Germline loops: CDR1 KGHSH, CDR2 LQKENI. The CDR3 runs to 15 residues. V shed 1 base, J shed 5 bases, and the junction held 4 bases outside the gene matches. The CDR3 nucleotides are TGTGCCAGCTCACCACAACAGGGGATTACCGGGGAGCTGTTTTTT. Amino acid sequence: CASSPQQGITGELFF.

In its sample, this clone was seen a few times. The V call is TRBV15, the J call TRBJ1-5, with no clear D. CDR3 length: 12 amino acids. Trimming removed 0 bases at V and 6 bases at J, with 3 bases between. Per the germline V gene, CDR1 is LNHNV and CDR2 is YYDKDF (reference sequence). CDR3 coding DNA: TGTGCCACCAGCAGAGATTCTCAGCCCCAGCATTTT. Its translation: CATSRDSQPQHF.

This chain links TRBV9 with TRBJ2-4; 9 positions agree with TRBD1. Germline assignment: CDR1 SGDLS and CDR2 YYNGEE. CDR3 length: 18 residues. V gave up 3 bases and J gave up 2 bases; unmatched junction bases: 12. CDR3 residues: CASSAEPGQGRTKNIQYF. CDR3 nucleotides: TGTGCCAGCAGCGCAGAACCGGGACAGGGAAGGACCAAAAACATTCAGTACTTC.

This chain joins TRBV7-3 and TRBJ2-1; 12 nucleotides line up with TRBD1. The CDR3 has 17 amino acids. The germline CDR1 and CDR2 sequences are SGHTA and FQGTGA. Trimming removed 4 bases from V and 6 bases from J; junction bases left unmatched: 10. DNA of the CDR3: TGTGCCAGCAGCTCAAGCCCGGGACAGGGGGCGTCCAATGAGCAGTTCTTC. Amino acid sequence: CASSSSPGQGASNEQFF.

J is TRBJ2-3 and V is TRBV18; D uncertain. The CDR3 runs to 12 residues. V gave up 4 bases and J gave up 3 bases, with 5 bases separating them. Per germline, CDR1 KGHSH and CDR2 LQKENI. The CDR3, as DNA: TGTGCCAGCTCACGAGAAACAGATACGCAGTATTTT. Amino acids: CASSRETDTQYF.

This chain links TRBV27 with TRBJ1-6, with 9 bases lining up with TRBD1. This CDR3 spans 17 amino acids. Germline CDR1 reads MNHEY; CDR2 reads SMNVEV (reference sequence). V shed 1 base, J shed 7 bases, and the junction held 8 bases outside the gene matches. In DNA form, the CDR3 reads TGTGCCAGCAGTTTATTGGTAACAGGGGGCCAGAATTCACCCCTCCACTTT. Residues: CASSLLVTGGQNSPLHF.

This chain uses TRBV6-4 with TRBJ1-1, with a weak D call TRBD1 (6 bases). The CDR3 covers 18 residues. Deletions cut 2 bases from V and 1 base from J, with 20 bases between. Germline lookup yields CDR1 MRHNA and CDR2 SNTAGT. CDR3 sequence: CASSDVGGGLGPNTEAFF. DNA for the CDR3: TGTGCCAGCAGTGACGTGGGGGGCGGATTGGGGCCGAACACTGAAGCTTTCTTT.

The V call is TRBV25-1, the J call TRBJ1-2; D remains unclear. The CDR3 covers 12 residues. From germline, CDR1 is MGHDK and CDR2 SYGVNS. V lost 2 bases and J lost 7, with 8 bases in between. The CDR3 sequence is CASSEGRIGYTF. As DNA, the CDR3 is TGTGCCAGCAGTGAAGGGCGGATTGGCTACACCTTC.

For the CDR3, the DNA is TGTGCCAGCAGCTTAAGGCGGGGGAACACCGGGGAGCTGTTTTTT. Its translation: CASSLRRGNTGELFF. V and J are TRBV7-2 and TRBJ2-2; D may be TRBD2 (6 bases). The V end lost 2 bases, the J end lost 1 base, and 8 bases lay between the germline ends. CDR3 size: 15 residues. The germline V gene has CDR1 SGHTA and CDR2 FQGNSA.

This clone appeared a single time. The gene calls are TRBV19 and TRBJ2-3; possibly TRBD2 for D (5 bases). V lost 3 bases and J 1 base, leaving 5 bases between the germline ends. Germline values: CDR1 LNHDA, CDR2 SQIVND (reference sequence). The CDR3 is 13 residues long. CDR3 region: CASSIGGTDTQYF. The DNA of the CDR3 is TGTGCCAGTAGTATCGGGGGCACAGATACGCAGTATTTT.

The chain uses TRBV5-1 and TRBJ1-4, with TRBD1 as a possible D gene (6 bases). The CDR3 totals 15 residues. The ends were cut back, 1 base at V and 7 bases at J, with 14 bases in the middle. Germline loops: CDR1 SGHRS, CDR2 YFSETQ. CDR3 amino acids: CASSLWGGRGEKLFF. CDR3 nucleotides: TGCGCCAGCAGCTTGTGGGGTGGCAGGGGTGAAAAACTGTTTTTT.

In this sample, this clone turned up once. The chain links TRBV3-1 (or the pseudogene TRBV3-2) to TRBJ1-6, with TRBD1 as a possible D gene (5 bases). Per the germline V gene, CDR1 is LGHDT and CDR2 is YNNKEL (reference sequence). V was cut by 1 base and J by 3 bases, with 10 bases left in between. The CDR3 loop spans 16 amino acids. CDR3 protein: CASSQAQGVYNSPLHF. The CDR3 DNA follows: TGTGCCAGCAGCCAAGCCCAGGGAGTCTATAATTCACCCCTCCACTTT.

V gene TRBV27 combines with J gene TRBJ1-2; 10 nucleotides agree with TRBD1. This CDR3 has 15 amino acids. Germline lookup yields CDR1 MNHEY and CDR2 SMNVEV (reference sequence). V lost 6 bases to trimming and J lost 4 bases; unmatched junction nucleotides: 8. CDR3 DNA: TGTGCCAGCAGCCTCCAGGGACAGGGGCCCTATGGCTACACCTTC. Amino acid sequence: CASSLQGQGPYGYTF.

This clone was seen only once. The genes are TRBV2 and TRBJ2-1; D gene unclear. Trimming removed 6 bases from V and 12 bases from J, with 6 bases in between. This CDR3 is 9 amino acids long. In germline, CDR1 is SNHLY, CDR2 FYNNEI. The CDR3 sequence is CASRVGQFF. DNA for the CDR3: TGTGCCAGCAGGGTTGGGCAGTTCTTC.

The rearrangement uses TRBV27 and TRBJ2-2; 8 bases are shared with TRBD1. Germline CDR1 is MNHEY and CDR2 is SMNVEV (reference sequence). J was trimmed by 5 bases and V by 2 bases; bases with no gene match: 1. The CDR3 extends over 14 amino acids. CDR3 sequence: CASSLQGATGELFF. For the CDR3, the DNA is TGTGCCAGCAGTTTACAGGGGGCGACCGGGGAGCTGTTTTTT.

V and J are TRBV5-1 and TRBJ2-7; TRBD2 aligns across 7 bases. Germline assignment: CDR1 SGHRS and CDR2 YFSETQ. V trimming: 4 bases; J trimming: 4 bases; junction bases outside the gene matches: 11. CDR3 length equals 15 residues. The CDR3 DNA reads TGCGCCAGCAGCCCGTTATCGGCGGGGGAGTACGAGCAGTACTTC. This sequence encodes CASSPLSAGEYEQYF.

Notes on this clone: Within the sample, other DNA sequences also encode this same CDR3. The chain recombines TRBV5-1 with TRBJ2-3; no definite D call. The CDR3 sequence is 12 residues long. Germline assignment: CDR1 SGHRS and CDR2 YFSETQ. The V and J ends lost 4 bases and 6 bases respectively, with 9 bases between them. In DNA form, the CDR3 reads TGCGCCAGCAGCCTTCCTGCGGATACGCAGTATTTT. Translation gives CASSLPADTQYF.

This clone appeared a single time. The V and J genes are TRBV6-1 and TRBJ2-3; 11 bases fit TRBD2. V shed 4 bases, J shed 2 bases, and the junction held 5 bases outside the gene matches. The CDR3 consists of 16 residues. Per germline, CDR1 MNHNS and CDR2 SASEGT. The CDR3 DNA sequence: TGTGCCAGCAGTGCGACTAGCGGGGCCCACACAGATACGCAGTATTTT. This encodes CASSATSGAHTDTQYF.

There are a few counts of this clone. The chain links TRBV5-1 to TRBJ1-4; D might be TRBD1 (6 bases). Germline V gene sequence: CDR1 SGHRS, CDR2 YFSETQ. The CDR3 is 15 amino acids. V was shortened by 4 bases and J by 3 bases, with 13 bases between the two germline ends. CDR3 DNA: TGCGCCAGCAGCCCACAGGGCACCCCTAATGAAAAACTGTTTTTT. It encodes CASSPQGTPNEKLFF.

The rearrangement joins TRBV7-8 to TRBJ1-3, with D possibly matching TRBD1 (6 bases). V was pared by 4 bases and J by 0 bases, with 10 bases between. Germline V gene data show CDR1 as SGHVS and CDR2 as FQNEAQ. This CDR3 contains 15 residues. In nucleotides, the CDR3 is TGTGCCAGCAGCTCTACGACAGGCTCTGGAAACACCATATATTTT. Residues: CASSSTTGSGNTIYF.

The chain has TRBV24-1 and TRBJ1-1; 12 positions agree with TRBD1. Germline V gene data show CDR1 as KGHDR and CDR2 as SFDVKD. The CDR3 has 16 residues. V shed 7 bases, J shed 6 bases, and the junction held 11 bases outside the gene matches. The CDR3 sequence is CATRSSGTGGIAEAFF. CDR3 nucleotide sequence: TGTGCCACCAGATCATCCGGGACAGGGGGCATCGCTGAAGCTTTCTTT.

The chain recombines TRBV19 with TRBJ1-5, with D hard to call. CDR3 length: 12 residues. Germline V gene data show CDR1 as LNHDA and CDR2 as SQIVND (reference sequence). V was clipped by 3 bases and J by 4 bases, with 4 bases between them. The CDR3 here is CASSILNQPQHF. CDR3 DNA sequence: TGTGCCAGTAGTATCCTAAATCAGCCCCAGCATTTT.

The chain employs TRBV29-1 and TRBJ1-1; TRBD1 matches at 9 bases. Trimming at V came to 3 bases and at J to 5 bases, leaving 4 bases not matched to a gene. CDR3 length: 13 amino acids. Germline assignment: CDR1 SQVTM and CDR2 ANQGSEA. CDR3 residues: CSVETGGRTEAFF. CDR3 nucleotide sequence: TGCAGCGTTGAGACAGGGGGAAGGACTGAAGCTTTCTTT.

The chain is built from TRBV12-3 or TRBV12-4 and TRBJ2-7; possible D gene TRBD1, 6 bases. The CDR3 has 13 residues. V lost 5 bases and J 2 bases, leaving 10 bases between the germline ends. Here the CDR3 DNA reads TGTGCCAGCAGTCGAGGACAGCCCTACGAGCAGTACGTC. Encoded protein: CASSRGQPYEQYV.

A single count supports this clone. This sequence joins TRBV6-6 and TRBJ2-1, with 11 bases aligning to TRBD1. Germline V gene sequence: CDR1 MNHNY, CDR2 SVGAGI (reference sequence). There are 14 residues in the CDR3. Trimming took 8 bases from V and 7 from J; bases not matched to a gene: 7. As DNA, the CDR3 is TGTGCCAGCGCCACAAGGGACAGGGGGAATGAGCAGTTCTTC. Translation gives CASATRDRGNEQFF.

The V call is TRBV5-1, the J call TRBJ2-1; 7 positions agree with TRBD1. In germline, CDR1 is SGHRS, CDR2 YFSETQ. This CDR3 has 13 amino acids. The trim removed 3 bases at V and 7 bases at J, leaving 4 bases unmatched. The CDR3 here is CASSWAGGNEQFF. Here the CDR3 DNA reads TGCGCCAGCAGCTGGGCAGGGGGTAATGAGCAGTTCTTC.

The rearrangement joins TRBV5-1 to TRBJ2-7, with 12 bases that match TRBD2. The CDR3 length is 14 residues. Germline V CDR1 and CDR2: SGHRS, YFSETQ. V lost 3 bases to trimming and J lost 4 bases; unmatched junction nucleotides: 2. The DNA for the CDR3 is TGCGCCAGCAGCTCACTAGCGGGGGGATACGAGCAGTACTTC. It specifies CASSSLAGGYEQYF.

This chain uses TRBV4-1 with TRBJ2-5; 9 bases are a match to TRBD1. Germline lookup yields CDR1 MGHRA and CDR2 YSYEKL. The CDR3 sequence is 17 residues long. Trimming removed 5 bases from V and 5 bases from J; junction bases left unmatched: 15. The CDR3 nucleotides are TGCGCCAGCAGCTCCTTATCGGGGACAGGGTTTATGGAGACCCAGTACTTC. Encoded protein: CASSSLSGTGFMETQYF.

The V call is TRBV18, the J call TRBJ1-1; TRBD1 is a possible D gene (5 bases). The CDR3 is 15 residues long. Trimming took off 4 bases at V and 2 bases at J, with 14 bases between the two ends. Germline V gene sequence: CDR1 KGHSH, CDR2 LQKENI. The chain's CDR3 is CASSQLTDPNTEAFF. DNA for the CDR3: TGTGCCAGCTCACAGCTGACAGACCCTAACACTGAAGCTTTCTTT.